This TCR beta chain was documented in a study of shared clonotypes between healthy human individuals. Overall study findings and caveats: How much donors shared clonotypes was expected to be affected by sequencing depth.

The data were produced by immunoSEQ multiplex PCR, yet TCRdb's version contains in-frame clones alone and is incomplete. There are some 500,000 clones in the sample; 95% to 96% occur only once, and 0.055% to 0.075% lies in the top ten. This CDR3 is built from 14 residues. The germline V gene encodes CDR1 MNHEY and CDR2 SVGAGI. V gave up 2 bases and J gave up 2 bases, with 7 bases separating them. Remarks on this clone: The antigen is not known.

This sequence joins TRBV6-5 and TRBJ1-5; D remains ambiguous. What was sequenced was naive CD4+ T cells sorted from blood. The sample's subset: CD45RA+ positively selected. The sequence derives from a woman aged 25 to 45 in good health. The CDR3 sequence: CASSYHSGNQPQHF. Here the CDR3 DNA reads TGTGCCAGCAGTTACCACAGTGGCAATCAGCCCCAGCATTTT.